This T cell receptor beta chain was observed in a study of PD-L1 blockade in urothelial cancer. Turning to the study itself: Intravenous atezolizumab, 1,200 mg every 3 weeks, was begun by patients in the mid-2010s. Patients' prior chemotherapy regimens numbered 0 to 3. Blood was evaluated 3 weeks (second dose) and 6 weeks after therapy began. Points from the study as a whole: Greater 3-week expansion of tumor-associated blood clones was recorded for durable-benefit patients.

CDR1 SNHLY and CDR2 FYNNEI come from the germline V gene. V lost 7 bases, J lost 5 bases, and 9 bases stayed unmatched. The CDR3 length is 14 residues. The assay was immunoSEQ multiplex PCR, and TCRdb's table has in-frame clones only and misses some. In the table there are roughly 44,000 clones, roughly 82% of which are singletons. For this clone: The target antigen is unknown.

This TCR was sampled from a man in his 70s with urothelial cancer. The sample consisted of PBMCs, taken around atezolizumab (anti-PD-L1) treatment. This sequence joins TRBV2 and TRBJ1-2, with 8 positions matching TRBD1. The CDR3 is CASTTDRGGYGYTF. The CDR3 DNA reads TGTGCCAGCACCACCGACAGGGGAGGATATGGCTACACCTTC.